This note documents a single T cell receptor beta chain sequence. The clone's antigen remains unknown. The sample holds no much larger clone one base away, and base qualities are not on file. Trimming costs V 0 bases and J 4 bases, and their ends lie 14 bases apart. CDR1 and CDR2, per the germline V gene, are MNHEY and SVGAGI. Including the terminal cysteine and phenylalanine, the CDR3 comprises 16 residues. Here the CDR3 DNA is all that survives: 48 bases in frame from base 1. Read against the paper, the sample's treatment or condition label means: 19 received Ad26.COV2.S at low or high dose, single or two shots; 5 received placebo; per-sample allocation not given. Repertoires of vaccine and placebo recipients were sequenced from samples taken on day 63 after the first injection. Between 29 July and 7 August 2020, Cohort 1b enrolled about 27 adults aged 18-55 years at one site in Boston, USA. Ad26.COV2.S was a replication-incompetent adenovirus type 26 vector expressing a prefusion-stabilized SARS-CoV-2 spike protein from the original Wuhan strain.

This entry is derived from a study of Ad26.COV2.S vaccination and SARS-CoV-2 variants (dated by TCRdb to about 2021). Regarding the complete study: Donors in the vaccine arm were drawn from COV1001, a multicentre, randomized, double-blind, placebo-controlled phase I-IIa trial testing Ad26.COV2.S in healthy adults. Ad26.COV2.S was administered intramuscularly at 5 x 10^10 or 1 x 10^11 viral particles, either as a single shot or as two shots given 56 days apart. TCRbeta repertoire sequencing served as the tool for gauging how specific and how broad the SARS-CoV-2-reactive T cell receptors were following Ad26.COV2.S vaccination. The TCR-sequenced set comprised around 30 samples: around 20 Ad26.COV2.S vaccine recipients, 5 placebo recipients and 8 SARS-CoV-2 convalescent individuals. Trial participants were randomized into five groups of five: low-dose or high-dose Ad26.COV2.S given once or twice, or placebo on both occasions. Investigators did not know the trial group allocation while performing experiments and assessing outcomes.

Here is what the overall study found, with its caveats: According to the authors, total T cell responses may have been underestimated by the TCR breadth and depth analyses. Vaccine and placebo recipients had similar non-spike TCR breadth, a finding consistent with the vaccine containing only spike. Ad26.COV2.S recipients had higher spike-specific TCR breadth than placebo recipients (P = 0.0014). After vaccination, substantial breadth of spike-specific CD8+ and CD4+ T cell responses was reported. Comparing responses between vaccine doses or regimens was not something the study was powered to do.

The immunoSEQ Assay was the method used to sequence TCRbeta CDR3 regions. After extraction, genomic DNA underwent amplification by bias-controlled multiplex PCR, followed by high-throughput sequencing. For the original study's pipeline: Collapsing and filtering of sequences were performed to quantify the absolute abundance of each unique TCRbeta CDR3 region. T cell fraction was estimated by normalizing TCRbeta template counts to usable DNA, which was measured by amplifying reference genes present in all nucleated cells. Repertoire TCRs were annotated as SARS-CoV-2-specific when V gene, CDR3 amino acid sequence and J gene were exactly matched to a known reactive TCR set. The reference SARS-CoV-2 TCR set was derived from MIRA and filtered for enrichment in COVID-19-positive ImmuneCODE repertoires, a step that removed public or cross-reactive TCRs. Using the MIRA antigens, annotated TCRs were further analysed by specific ORF or by position within an ORF. Breadth was defined as the number of annotated unique rearrangements divided by the total number of unique productive rearrangements, and depth was defined as the summed frequency of the annotated unique rearrangements. Two-sided Wilcoxon rank-sum tests were used to compare TCR breadth between groups. TCRdb took over this immuneACCESS table, retaining in-frame rearrangements with V and J assigned. Such tables are incomplete; in checked studies, under half of the missing clones stem from an unresolved V gene, and the remainder is unexplained. V and J calls and clone size follow that table, whereas D and trimming were derived from the DNA. The sample profile shows roughly 500,000 clones; roughly nine tenths of them were found once. The ten largest clones take up 9.5% to 15% of the sample.

The chain is assembled from TRBV6-5 and TRBJ2-3; the D gene is perhaps TRBD2, from 6 matching bases. The material was peripheral blood, obtained in a trial of Ad26.COV2.S vaccine versus placebo. This TCR was recovered from a person between 18 and 60 years old who received the Ad26.COV2.S COVID-19 vaccine or a placebo. The nucleotides read TGTGCCAGCAGTTACTCGAGCGGGCTAGTTGCAGATACGCAGTATTTT. Its protein reads: CASSYSSGLVADTQYF.